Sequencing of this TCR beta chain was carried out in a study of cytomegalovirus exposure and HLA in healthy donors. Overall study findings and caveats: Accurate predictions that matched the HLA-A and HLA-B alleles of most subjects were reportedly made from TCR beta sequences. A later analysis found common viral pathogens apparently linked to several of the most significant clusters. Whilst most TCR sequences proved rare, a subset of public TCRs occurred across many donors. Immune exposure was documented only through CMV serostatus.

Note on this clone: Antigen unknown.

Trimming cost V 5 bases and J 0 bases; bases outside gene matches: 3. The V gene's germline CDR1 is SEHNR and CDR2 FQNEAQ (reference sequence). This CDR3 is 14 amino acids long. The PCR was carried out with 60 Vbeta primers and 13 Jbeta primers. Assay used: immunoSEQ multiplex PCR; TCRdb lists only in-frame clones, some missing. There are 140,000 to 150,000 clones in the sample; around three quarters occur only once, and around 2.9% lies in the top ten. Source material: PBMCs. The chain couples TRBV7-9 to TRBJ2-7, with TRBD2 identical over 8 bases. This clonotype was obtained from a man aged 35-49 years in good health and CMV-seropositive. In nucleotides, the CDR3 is TGTGCCAGCAGCGGGACTAGGAGCTCCTACGAGCAGTACTTC. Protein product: CASSGTRSSYEQYF.